Listed here are 3 T cell receptor beta chains from one sample, sequenced in a study of CD8 T cells in Susac syndrome. The RNA input was about 0.45 to 1 ug, and it was reverse transcribed with random hexamers. TCRdb processed the immunoSEQ multiplex PCR reads anew with MiXCR; each CDR3 protein has one entry. The repertoire holds about 210,000 distinct CDR3 sequences, with approximately 95% as singletons. The sequenced material came from CD4+ T cells from PBMCs. These TCRs come from a human donor in good health.

The chain links TRBV12-3 or TRBV12-4 to TRBJ2-3; a weak D match, TRBD1 (6 bases). The V end lost 6 bases, the J end lost 6 bases, and 13 bases lay between the germline ends. This CDR3 is 13 amino acids long. The CDR3 is CASRLDRADTQYF. The CDR3 coding sequence is TGTGCCAGCAGATTGGACAGAGCGGATACGCAGTATTTT.

V usage is TRBV20-1 and J usage is TRBJ2-7; D unresolved. Germline V gene data show CDR1 as DFQATT and CDR2 as SNEGSKA (reference sequence). Trimming removed 1 base at V and 4 bases at J, with 8 bases between. The CDR3 runs to 12 residues. Written as DNA, the CDR3 is TGCAGTGCTAGAGGCCTAGAATACGAGCAGTACGTC. This codes for CSARGLEYEQYV.

The CDR3 DNA sequence: TGTGCCTGGAGTCTTTTGCCAGATACGCAGTATTTT. Protein: CAWSLLPDTQYF. The chain carries TRBV30 and TRBJ2-3; D is undetermined. V lost 2 bases and J lost 4, with 7 bases in between. Germline assignment: CDR1 GTSNPN and CDR2 SVGIG (reference sequence). CDR3 length: 12 amino acids.